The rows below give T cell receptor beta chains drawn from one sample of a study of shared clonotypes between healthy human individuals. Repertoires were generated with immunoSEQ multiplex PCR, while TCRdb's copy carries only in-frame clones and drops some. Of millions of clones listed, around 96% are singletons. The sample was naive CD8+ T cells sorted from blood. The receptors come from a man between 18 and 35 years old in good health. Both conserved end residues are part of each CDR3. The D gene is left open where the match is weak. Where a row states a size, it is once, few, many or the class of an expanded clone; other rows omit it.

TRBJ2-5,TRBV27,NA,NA,CASSVGRGQETQYF,TGTGCCAGCAGTGTTGGACGAGGCCAAGAGACCCAGTACTTC
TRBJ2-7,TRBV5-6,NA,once,CASSLVLQGEQYF,TGTGCCAGCAGCTTGGTTTTGCAGGGTGAGCAGTACTTC
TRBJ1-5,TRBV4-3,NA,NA,CASSPEGGIGQPQHF,TGCGCCAGCAGCCCGGAAGGAGGGATTGGTCAGCCCCAGCATTTT
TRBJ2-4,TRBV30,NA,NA,CAWNAVSMDIQYF,TGTGCCTGGAATGCCGTATCTATGGACATTCAGTACTTC
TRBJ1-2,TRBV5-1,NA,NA,CASSPGPEPIFGYTF,TGCGCCAGCAGTCCCGGCCCCGAACCCATTTTTGGCTACACCTTC
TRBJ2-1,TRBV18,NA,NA,CASSLLLEGFNEQFF,TGTGCCAGCTCGCTCCTTTTGGAGGGTTTCAATGAGCAGTTCTTC
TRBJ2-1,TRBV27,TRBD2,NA,CASRTSGYNEQFF,TGTGCCAGCAGGACTAGCGGATACAATGAGCAGTTCTTC
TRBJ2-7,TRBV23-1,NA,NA,CASSQSLKGPTYEQYF,TGCGCCAGCAGTCAATCGTTGAAGGGTCCCACCTACGAGCAGTACTTC
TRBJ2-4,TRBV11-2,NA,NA,CASSLDLQGGLAKNIQYF,TGTGCCAGCAGCTTAGACCTTCAGGGGGGGCTAGCCAAAAACATTCAGTACTTC
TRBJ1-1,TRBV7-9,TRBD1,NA,CASSSTGGDTEAFF,TGTGCCAGCAGCTCGACAGGGGGCGACACTGAAGCTTTCTTT
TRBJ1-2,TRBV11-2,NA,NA,CASSLGAGGQGFDYGYTF,TGTGCCAGCAGCCTAGGGGCCGGAGGGCAGGGTTTTGACTATGGCTACACCTTC
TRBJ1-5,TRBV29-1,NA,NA,CSVSTGNNQPQHF,TGCAGCGTGTCAACGGGGAACAATCAGCCCCAGCATTTT
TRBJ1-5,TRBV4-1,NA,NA,CASSQDPGASSNQPQHF,TGCGCCAGCAGCCAAGATCCGGGGGCGTCGAGCAATCAGCCCCAGCATTTT
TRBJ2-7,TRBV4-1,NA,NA,CASSQGAPYEQYF,TGCGCCAGCAGCCAAGGGGCCCCTTACGAGCAGTACTTC
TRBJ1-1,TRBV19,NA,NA,CASSTLGLATEAFF,TGTGCCAGTAGTACCCTCGGTCTCGCCACTGAAGCTTTCTTT
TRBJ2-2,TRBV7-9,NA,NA,CASSFRGTGELFF,TGTGCCAGCAGCTTTCGGGGCACCGGGGAGCTGTTTTTT
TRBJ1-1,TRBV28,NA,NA,CASSLVSLFDVNTEAFF,TGTGCCAGCAGTTTGGTATCTCTTTTCGATGTGAACACTGAAGCTTTCTTT